Sequencing of this T cell receptor (beta chain) was carried out in a study of glioma-infiltrating T cells after dendritic cell vaccination. Study-level background: Dendritic cell vaccination trial patients had either newly diagnosed or recurrent glioblastoma. Overall study findings and caveats: Patients with more pretreatment TILs had longer time to progression and survival.

This CDR3 is 11 amino acids long. Per germline, CDR1 SQVTM and CDR2 ANQGSEA. The V end was cut by 6 bases, the J end by 3 bases, with 9 bases between. Noted time point: after dendritic cell vaccination, including at tumor progression/relapse. Input was 2 to 2.5 ug genomic DNA, or all available if less. TCRdb's copy holds only in-frame clones and misses some; the assay was immunoSEQ multiplex PCR. This sample has roughly 56,000 clones, with about 84% found just once. As regards this clone: No antigen is known for it.

The input for sequencing was blood, taken after dendritic cell vaccination. V gene TRBV29-1 combines with J gene TRBJ2-7; tentatively, D is TRBD2 (5 bases). The TCR comes from a human donor with glioblastoma. The CDR3 here is CSVEEVYEQYF. As DNA, the CDR3 is TGCAGCGTAGAGGAGGTCTACGAGCAGTACTTC.